This entry lists 16 T cell receptor beta chains sequenced from one sample in a study of siplizumab effects on memory and regulatory T cells (dated by TCRdb to the late 2010s). Libraries were built with the immunoSEQ multiplex PCR assay. TCRdb stores this immuneACCESS table with in-frame sequences only. Part of the clones is absent; in the studies checked, under half of the shortfall reflects unresolved V genes, and no reason is known for the rest. The sample table contains about 13,000 clones; only one count was recorded for almost 40% of them. The top ten clones comprise roughly a tenth of the sample. No antigen has been assigned to these receptors. For about six days, cells in the mixed lymphocyte reaction were kept in coculture at 37 degrees C. The material sequenced was CFSE-low (dividing) CD8+ T cells sorted from an allogeneic mixed lymphocyte reaction. These receptors all come from a human donor in good health; the cells came from an allogeneic mixed lymphocyte reaction.

Details on this clone: The junction shows a germline mismatch at one end, possibly a read error. This chain connects TRBV7-7 to TRBJ2-2; 7 bases line up with TRBD2. Per the germline V gene, CDR1 is SSHAT and CDR2 is FNYEAQ (reference sequence). The CDR3 length is 15 residues. The CDR3 spells CASSLERGNTGELFF. The CDR3 coding sequence is TGTGCTAGCAGCTTAGAGCGGGGGAACACCGGGGAGCTGTTTTTT.

This clone was seen ten or more times. V gene TRBV27 combines with J gene TRBJ2-7; TRBD1 might be the D (6 bases). CDR3 length: 14 amino acids. Germline V CDR1 and CDR2: MNHEY, SMNVEV (reference sequence). Trimming took 6 bases from V and 5 from J, leaving 17 bases between them. This chain's CDR3 is CASSVQGNFDEQYF. The CDR3 DNA reads TGTGCCAGCAGCGTACAGGGTAACTTCGACGAGCAGTACTTC.

The CDR3: CASSCPQGQACSGANVLTF. The CDR3 nucleotides are TGTGCCAGCAGCTGTCCTCAGGGACAGGCCTGCTCTGGGGCCAACGTCCTGACTTTC. The V call is TRBV11-2, the J call TRBJ2-6, with 8 bases aligning to TRBD1. Germline V gene lookup returns CDR1 SGHAT and CDR2 FQNNGV. The CDR3 runs 19 residues. V lost 4 bases, J lost 0 bases, and 11 bases stayed unmatched.

The chain combines TRBV7-9 with TRBJ1-5; no clear D. Germline V gives CDR1 SEHNR, CDR2 FQNEAQ (reference sequence). The CDR3 extends over 14 amino acids. Trimming removed 4 bases from V and 7 bases from J, with 14 bases in between. Here the CDR3 reads CASSSLGPSQPQHF. The CDR3 region has the DNA TGTGCCAGCAGCTCCCTAGGACCGAGCCAGCCCCAGCATTTT.

This clone was seen only a few times. The genes are TRBV9 and TRBJ2-1, with D perhaps TRBD2 (6 bases). The CDR3 has 14 amino acids. Per the germline V gene, CDR1 is SGDLS and CDR2 is YYNGEE. Deletions cut 4 bases from V and 9 bases from J, with 17 bases between. The CDR3 DNA reads as TGTGCCAGCAGCCCTCATCTATTGGGGGGTGAGCAGTTCTTC. The encoded protein is CASSPHLLGGEQFF.

The chain has TRBV7-9 and TRBJ2-7; TRBD1 aligns across 10 bases. J gave up 2 bases and V 5 bases, and 6 bases lay outside the gene matches. Germline values: CDR1 SEHNR, CDR2 FQNEAQ (reference sequence). The CDR3 runs 15 residues. The CDR3 loop is CASSNRDRGTYEQYF. CDR3 sequence (DNA): TGTGCCAGCAGCAACCGGGACAGGGGCACCTACGAGCAGTACTTC.

This clone was found a few times. The chain carries TRBV27 and TRBJ2-7; 11 bases align to TRBD2. V dropped 5 bases and J dropped 1; count of bases not matched to a gene: 7. Germline lookup yields CDR1 MNHEY and CDR2 SMNVEV (reference sequence). CDR3 size: 16 residues. CDR3 amino acids: CASSVLAGAGSYEQYF. The CDR3 bases are TGTGCCAGCAGTGTACTAGCGGGAGCGGGGTCCTACGAGCAGTACTTC.

The chain carries TRBV10-3 and TRBJ1-2, with 8 bases matching TRBD1. Trimming removed 2 bases from V and 1 base from J; junction bases left unmatched: 3. The germline CDR1 and CDR2 sequences are ENHRY and SYGVKD. The CDR3 has 15 amino acids. This chain's CDR3 is CAISEDRGRNYGYTF. The CDR3 bases are TGTGCCATCAGTGAGGACAGGGGCCGTAACTATGGCTACACCTTC.

The sample holds a few counts of this clone. The rearrangement joins TRBV29-1 to TRBJ2-3, with D maybe TRBD2 (5 bases). The CDR3 is made up of 17 amino acids. V was shortened by 0 bases and J by 2 bases, with 18 bases between the two germline ends. Germline V CDR1 and CDR2: SQVTM, ANQGSEA. This chain's CDR3 is CSVEDMESSDITDTQYF. The CDR3 nucleotides are TGCAGCGTTGAAGATATGGAGAGTAGCGACATCACAGATACGCAGTATTTT.

The CDR3 sequence is CASSETVFYGQFF. The CDR3 DNA sequence: TGTGCCAGCAGCGAGACAGTTTTTTATGGGCAGTTCTTC. This rearrangement joins TRBV27 to TRBJ2-1; a possible D gene is TRBD1 (5 bases). Germline values: CDR1 MNHEY, CDR2 SMNVEV (reference sequence). This CDR3 region has 13 residues. The ends were cut back, 6 bases at V and 12 bases at J, with 18 bases in the middle.

V usage is TRBV4-2 and J usage is TRBJ2-2; TRBD2 matches 7 bases. Germline trimming cut 3 bases from V and 7 bases from J; bases unmatched to any gene: 2. The germline CDR1 and CDR2 sequences are LGHNA and YNFKEQ. The CDR3 is 13 residues long. The CDR3 DNA reads as TGTGCCAGCAGCCAGCCTAGCGGCGGGGAGCTGTTTTTT. Translation gives CASSQPSGGELFF.

The J gene is TRBJ1-2, the V gene TRBV27; D is uncertain. V lost 1 base and J 4 bases, leaving 7 bases between the germline ends. The germline V gene encodes CDR1 MNHEY and CDR2 SMNVEV (reference sequence). The CDR3 covers 13 residues. For the CDR3, the DNA is TGTGCCAGCAGTTTATGGGCGGGCTATGGCTACACCTTC. It codes for CASSLWAGYGYTF.

Concerning this clone itself: A much larger clone differs from this one at a single base, so this may be a read error. The chain has TRBV4-2 and TRBJ1-2; D is uncertain. From germline, CDR1 is LGHNA and CDR2 YNFKEQ. The CDR3 covers 16 residues. V lost 1 base to trimming and J lost 2 bases, with 14 bases between them. The CDR3 DNA reads TGTGCCAGCAGCCAAGGATCGGGAATGCTAAACTATGGCTACACCTTC. Its translation is CASSQGSGMLNYGYTF.

By share, this clone ranks as medium-sized (0.01 to 0.1%). The chain has TRBV16 and TRBJ1-5; 9 nucleotides match TRBD1. The V and J ends lost 1 base and 5 bases, in that order; junction bases with no gene match: 6. Germline lookup yields CDR1 KGHSY and CDR2 FQNENV. The length of the CDR3 is 16 residues. The CDR3 DNA reads TGTGCCAGCAGCCAATTCGACAGGGGGGACGATCAGCCCCAGCATTTT. It translates to CASSQFDRGDDQPQHF.

This chain links TRBV7-6 with TRBJ2-2; D not certain. The CDR3 is 13 amino acids. The V and J ends lost 1 base and 5 bases respectively, with 5 bases between them. Germline V CDR1 and CDR2: SGHVS, FNYEAQ. CDR3 DNA: TGTGCCAGCAGCTTAGGGGAAACCGGGGAGCTGTTTTTT. This gives the protein CASSLGETGELFF.

Regarding this clone: The sample carries other DNA sequences with the same CDR3. The chain employs TRBV7-3 and TRBJ1-2; tentatively, D is TRBD1 (5 bases). From germline, CDR1 is SGHTA and CDR2 FQGTGA. CDR3 size: 13 residues. Trimming took off 8 bases at V and 6 bases at J, with 16 bases between the two ends. This CDR3 is CASSSEGVDGYTF. The CDR3 DNA reads as TGTGCCAGCTCCTCGGAAGGGGTAGATGGCTACACCTTC.